This TCR beta chain was identified during a study of blood T cells in healthy people across ages. The study's findings and limits: Long-lived and aged donors differed, with more naive CD4+ cells and higher diversity in the long-lived.

The second PCR ran about 7 to 12 cycles with a sample-barcoded 5' primer and J-beta primers. TCRdb passed the 5' RACE reads through MiXCR, listing each CDR3 protein once. Of about 1 million distinct CDR3 sequences listed, 35% to 55% are singletons. This clonotype has a handful of counts. Its matching antigen is unknown. For every donor, a draw yielded around 10 milliliters of peripheral blood. The authors isolated at least 7 million PBMCs per sample. This receptor was taken from an older woman in good health. Sequencing used blood.

CDR3 in DNA: TGCAGTGCTACAGACGTCCTTCGAGGGGAAGATACGCAGTATTTT. Translating gives CSATDVLRGEDTQYF. The rearrangement uses TRBV20-1 and TRBJ2-3, with D possibly called TRBD1 or TRBD2 (5 bases each). Per the germline V gene, CDR1 is DFQATT and CDR2 is SNEGSKA (reference sequence). This CDR3 has 15 amino acids. V shed 4 bases and J shed 5 bases, with 19 bases lying between them.